The present entry profiles one T cell receptor (beta chain) with its context. This CDR3 comprises 16 residues. Trimming took 0 bases from V and 0 from J, leaving 12 bases between them. Germline lookup yields CDR1 LNHDA and CDR2 SQIVND (reference sequence). Only in-frame clones appear in the TCRdb table, and some are missing; sequencing was by immunoSEQ multiplex PCR. In the table there are 150,000 to 200,000 clones, around nine tenths of which are singletons. These data are taken from a study of control samples from healthy donors and cancer patients. Sequenced: blood. The V gene is TRBV19, the J gene TRBJ2-7; weak D call: TRBD1 (6 bases). This TCR was recovered from a young man in good health. The chain's CDR3 is CASSIEGGRGSYEQYF. Here the CDR3 DNA reads TGTGCCAGTAGTATAGAAGGCGGCAGGGGCTCCTACGAGCAGTACTTC.